This T cell receptor beta chain was retrieved from a study of shared clonotypes between healthy human individuals. Overall study context: Sampling drew on donors who were a couple of women and three men aged 18 to 49.

Study results and limitations: Generally, naive subsets came out with larger estimated richness than memory subsets. The researchers took only blood, and tissue repertoires probably look different.

Only in-frame clones appear in the TCRdb table, and some are missing; sequencing was by immunoSEQ multiplex PCR. The top ten hold around a tenth of the sample, which has around 330,000 clones, about 74% seen once. This CDR3 comprises 14 residues. V was pared by 8 bases and J by 1 base, with 5 bases of the junction left unmatched. Germline V gene lookup returns CDR1 LNHDA and CDR2 SQIVND (reference sequence). With regard to this clone: Its specificity is not known.

This rearrangement joins TRBV19 to TRBJ2-1; 7 bases are shared with TRBD1. This sequence originates from a man between 25 and 39 years old in good health. The sample consisted of memory CD4+ T cells sorted from blood. The subset: CD45RA-negative fraction. Written as DNA, the CDR3 is TGTGCCAGTGCCCCAGGGGGTTCCTACAATGAGCAGTTCTTC. Translation gives CASAPGGSYNEQFF.